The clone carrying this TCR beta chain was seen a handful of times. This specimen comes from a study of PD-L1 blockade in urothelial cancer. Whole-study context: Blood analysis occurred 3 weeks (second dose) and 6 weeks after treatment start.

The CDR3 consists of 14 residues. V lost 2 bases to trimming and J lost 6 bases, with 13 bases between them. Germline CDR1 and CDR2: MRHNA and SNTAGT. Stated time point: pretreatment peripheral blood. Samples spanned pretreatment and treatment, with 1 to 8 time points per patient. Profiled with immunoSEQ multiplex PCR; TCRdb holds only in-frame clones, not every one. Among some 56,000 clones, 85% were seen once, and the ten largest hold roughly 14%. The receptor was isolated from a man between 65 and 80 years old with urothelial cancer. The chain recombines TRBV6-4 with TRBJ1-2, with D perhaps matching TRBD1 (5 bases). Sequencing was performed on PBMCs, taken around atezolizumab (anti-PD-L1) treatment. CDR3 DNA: TGTGCCAGCAGTGACCAGGGCGGAGCTGATGGCTACACCTTC. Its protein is CASSDQGGADGYTF.